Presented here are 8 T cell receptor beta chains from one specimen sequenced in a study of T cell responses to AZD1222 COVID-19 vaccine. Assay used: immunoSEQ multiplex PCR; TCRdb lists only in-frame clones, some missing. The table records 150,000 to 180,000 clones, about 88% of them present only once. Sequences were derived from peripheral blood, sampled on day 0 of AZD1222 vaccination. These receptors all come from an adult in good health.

The CDR3 nucleotides read TGTGCCAGCAGCGCGGGCACACAGGGAAACCAAGAGACCCAGTACTTC. Its translation is CASSAGTQGNQETQYF. The chain carries TRBV5-8 and TRBJ2-5, with D perhaps matching TRBD1 (6 bases). CDR3 length: 16 residues. Trimming left V 4 bases short and J 0 bases short, with 16 bases between. Looked up from germline, CDR1 is SGHTS and CDR2 is YDEGEE.

CDR3 region: CASSPTGSSPLHF. The CDR3 DNA sequence: TGTGCCAGCTCACCAACTGGCTCTTCACCCCTCCACTTT. The chain couples TRBV18 to TRBJ1-6; D remains unclear. The ends were cut back, 2 bases at V and 9 bases at J, with 8 bases in the middle. Germline V lookup: CDR1 KGHSH, CDR2 LQKENI. The CDR3 consists of 13 residues. Using reference TRBV18 and TRBJ1-6 for the parts outside the CDR3, the full variable domain is NAGVMQNPRHLVRRRGQEARLRCSPMKGHSHVYWYRQLPEEGLKFMVYLQKENIIDESGMPKERFSAEFPKEGPSILRIQQVVRGDSAAYFCASSPTGSSPLHFGNGTRLTVT.

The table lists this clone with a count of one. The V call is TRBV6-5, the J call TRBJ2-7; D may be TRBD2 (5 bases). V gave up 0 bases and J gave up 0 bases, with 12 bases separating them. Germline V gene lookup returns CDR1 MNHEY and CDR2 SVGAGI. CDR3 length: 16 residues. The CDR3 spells CASSYSSARASYEQYF. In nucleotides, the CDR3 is TGTGCCAGCAGTTACTCGTCAGCGAGGGCCTCCTACGAGCAGTACTTC.

This chain's CDR3 is CASSLTGGSNQPQHF. The CDR3 DNA reads as TGTGCCAGCAGTTTAACGGGGGGGAGCAATCAGCCCCAGCATTTT. The chain links TRBV6-2 or TRBV6-3 to TRBJ1-5; D might be TRBD1 (5 bases). Germline V gene data show CDR1 as MNHEY and CDR2 as SVGEGT. Trimming removed 4 bases from V and 1 base from J, with 11 bases in between. The CDR3 totals 15 residues.

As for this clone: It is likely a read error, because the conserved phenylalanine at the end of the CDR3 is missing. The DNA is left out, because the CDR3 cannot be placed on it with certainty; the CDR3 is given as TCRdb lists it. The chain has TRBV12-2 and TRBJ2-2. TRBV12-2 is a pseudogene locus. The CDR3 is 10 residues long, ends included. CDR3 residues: CASRLAPHKK.

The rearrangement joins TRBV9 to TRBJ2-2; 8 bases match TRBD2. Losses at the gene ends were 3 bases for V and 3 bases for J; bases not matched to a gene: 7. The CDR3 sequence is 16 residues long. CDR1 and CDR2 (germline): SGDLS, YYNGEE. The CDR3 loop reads CASSARGAFDTGELFF. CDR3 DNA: TGTGCCAGCAGCGCGCGGGGGGCCTTTGACACCGGGGAGCTGTTTTTT. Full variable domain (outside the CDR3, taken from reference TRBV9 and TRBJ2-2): DSGVTQTPKHLITATGQRVTLRCSPRSGDLSVYWYQQSLDQGLQFLIQYYNGEERAKGNILERFSAQQFPDLHSELNLSSLELGDSALYFCASSARGAFDTGELFFGEGSRLTVL.

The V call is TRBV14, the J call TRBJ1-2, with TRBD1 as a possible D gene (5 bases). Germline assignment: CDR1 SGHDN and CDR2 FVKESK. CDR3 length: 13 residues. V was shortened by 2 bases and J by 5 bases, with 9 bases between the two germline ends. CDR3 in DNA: TGTGCCAGCAGCCAAACCAGGGTTTATGGCTACACCTTC. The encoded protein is CASSQTRVYGYTF.

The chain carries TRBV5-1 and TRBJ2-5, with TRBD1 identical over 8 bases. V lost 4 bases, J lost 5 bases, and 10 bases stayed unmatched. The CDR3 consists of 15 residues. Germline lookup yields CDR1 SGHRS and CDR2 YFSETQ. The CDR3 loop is CASSEGGTGLETQYF. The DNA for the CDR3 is TGCGCCAGCAGCGAAGGGGGGACAGGTCTGGAGACCCAGTACTTC.